This T cell receptor beta chain was identified in a study of blood T cell repertoires in COVID-19. Study-level information: PBMCs, B-cell-depleted T cells, or T cells were the source of the cDNA or gDNA that made up the material.

Assay used: immunoSEQ multiplex PCR; TCRdb lists only in-frame clones, some missing. The sample holds approximately 41,000 clones, 88% seen once. V was shortened by 3 bases and J by 9 bases, with 12 bases between the two germline ends. Germline V lookup: CDR1 GTSNPN, CDR2 SVGIG (reference sequence). CDR3 length equals 11 residues. The TCR originated in a human donor in a cohort sampled during active COVID-19. The sample consisted of peripheral blood. The rearrangement links TRBV30 to TRBJ2-7; no clear D. CDR3 nucleotides: TGTGCCTGGAGCTCGTCCTCTAGGCAGTACTTC. This translates into CAWSSSSRQYF. Full variable domain (remainder filled in from reference TRBV30 and TRBJ2-7): SQTIHQWPATLVQPVGSPLSLECTVEGTSNPNLYWYRQAAGRGLQLLFYSVGIGQISSEVPQNLSASRPQDRQFILSSKKLLLSDSGFYLCAWSSSSRQYFGPGTRLTVT.